Described below is a single T cell receptor (beta chain) sequence and its context. As yet, its antigen is unknown. At one end, the junction sequence differs from germline, possibly due to a read error. Per the germline V gene, CDR1 is SGHAT and CDR2 is FQDESV (reference sequence). The CDR3 covers 18 residues. Constant-region priming of approximately 500 ng total RNA yielded TCR beta cDNA. ARM-PCR, slightly modified, supplied the TCR beta libraries through three nested multiplex PCR rounds. Each of the first two PCR rounds ran roughly 9 cycles with TRBV1-TRBV30 forward and C-beta reverse primers. TCRdb reprocessed the multiplex PCR reads with MiXCR, giving one entry per CDR3 protein. Of about 70,000 distinct CDR3 sequences detected, 60% to 80% appear once; the ten largest clones hold roughly 25%. This sample was included in a study of tumor-infiltrating lymphocytes in primary liver carcinoma. Co-extraction of both nucleic acids (RNA and DNA) used roughly 20-33 mg of unsorted bulk tissue. Surgical resection served as treatment for the primary liver carcinoma of these patients. Every patient had chronic HBV infection and was treatment-naive.

Broader study findings: Against blood, tumors held a significantly higher top-250-clone fraction (p = 0.039).

This chain uses TRBV11-1 with TRBJ2-7, with TRBD1 matching over 8 bases. The receptor was derived from a man aged 35-49 years with primary liver carcinoma and hepatitis B virus infection. The sequencing sample was made of liver tumor tissue from sampling region 4. Indicated subset: tumor region T4, right-lateral pole. CDR3 protein: CASNFNFTRTGQAYEQYF. The CDR3 DNA reads TGTGCCAGCAACTTCAACTTTACCCGGACAGGGCAAGCCTACGAGCAGTATTTC.